This TCR beta chain was sequenced in a study of cytomegalovirus exposure and HLA in healthy donors. PCR was performed using 60 Vbeta and 13 Jbeta primers. Method: immunoSEQ multiplex PCR; TCRdb's copy keeps in-frame clones and lacks some. Here the sample spans about 97,000 clones, less than 9.5% being singletons. The germline V gene encodes CDR1 MDHEN and CDR2 SYDVKM. Trimming took off 3 bases at V and 0 bases at J, with 15 bases between the two ends. This CDR3 spans 17 amino acids. Study findings and constraints: Equally common other TCR beta chains were less clonally expanded than HLA-associated ones, a later analysis found.

Remarks on this clone: Its specificity is not known.

The clonotype was recovered from a man aged 50-59 years in good health and CMV-seropositive. The J gene is TRBJ2-4, the V gene TRBV28; weak D call: TRBD1 (7 bases). The sample was PBMCs. The CDR3 DNA reads as TGTGCCAGCAGTTTTGGGTCAGGGGGACTAGCCAAAAACATTCAGTACTTC. Amino acids: CASSFGSGGLAKNIQYF.